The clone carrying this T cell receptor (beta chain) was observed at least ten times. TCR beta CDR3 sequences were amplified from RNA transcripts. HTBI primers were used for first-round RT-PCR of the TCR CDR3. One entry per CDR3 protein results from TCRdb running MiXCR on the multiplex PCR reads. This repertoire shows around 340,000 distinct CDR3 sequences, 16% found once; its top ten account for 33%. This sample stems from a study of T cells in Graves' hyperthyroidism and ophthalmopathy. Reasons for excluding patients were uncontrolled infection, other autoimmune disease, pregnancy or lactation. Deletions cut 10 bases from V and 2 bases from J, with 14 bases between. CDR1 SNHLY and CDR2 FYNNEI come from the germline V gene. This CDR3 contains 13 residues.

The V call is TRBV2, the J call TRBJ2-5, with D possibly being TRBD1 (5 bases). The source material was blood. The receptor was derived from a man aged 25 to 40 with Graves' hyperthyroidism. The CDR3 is CATQGFRQETQYF. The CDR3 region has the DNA TGTGCCACCCAGGGATTTCGACAAGAGACCCAGTACTTC.